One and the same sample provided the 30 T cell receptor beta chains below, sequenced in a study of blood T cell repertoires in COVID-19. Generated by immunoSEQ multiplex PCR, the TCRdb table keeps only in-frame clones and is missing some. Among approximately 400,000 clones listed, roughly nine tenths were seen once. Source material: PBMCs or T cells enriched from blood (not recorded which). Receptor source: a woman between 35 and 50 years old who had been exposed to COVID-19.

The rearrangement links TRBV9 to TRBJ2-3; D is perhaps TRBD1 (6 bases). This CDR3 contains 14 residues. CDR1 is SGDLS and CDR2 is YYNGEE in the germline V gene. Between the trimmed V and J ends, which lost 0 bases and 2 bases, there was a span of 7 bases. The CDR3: CASSVAGVTDTQYF. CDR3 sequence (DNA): TGTGCCAGCAGCGTAGCAGGGGTCACAGATACGCAGTATTTT.

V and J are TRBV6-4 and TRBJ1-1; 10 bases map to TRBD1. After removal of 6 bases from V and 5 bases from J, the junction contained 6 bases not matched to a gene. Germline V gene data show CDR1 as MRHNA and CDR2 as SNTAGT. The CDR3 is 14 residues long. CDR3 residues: CASRPWTGGTEAFF. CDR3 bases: TGTGCCAGCAGGCCCTGGACAGGGGGAACTGAAGCTTTCTTT.

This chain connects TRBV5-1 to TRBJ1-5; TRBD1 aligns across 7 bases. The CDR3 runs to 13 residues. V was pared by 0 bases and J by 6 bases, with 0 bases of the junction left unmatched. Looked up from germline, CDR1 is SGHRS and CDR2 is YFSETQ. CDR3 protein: CASSLAGGQPQHF. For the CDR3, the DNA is TGCGCCAGCAGCTTGGCAGGGGGTCAGCCCCAGCATTTT.

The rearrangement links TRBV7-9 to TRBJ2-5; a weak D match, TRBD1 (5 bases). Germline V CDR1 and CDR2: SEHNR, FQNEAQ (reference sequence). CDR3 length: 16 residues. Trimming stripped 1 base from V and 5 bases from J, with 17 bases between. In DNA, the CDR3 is TGTGCCAGCAGCTTAGGGGGCTCAACCCCTAGGGAGACCCAGTACTTC. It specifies CASSLGGSTPRETQYF.

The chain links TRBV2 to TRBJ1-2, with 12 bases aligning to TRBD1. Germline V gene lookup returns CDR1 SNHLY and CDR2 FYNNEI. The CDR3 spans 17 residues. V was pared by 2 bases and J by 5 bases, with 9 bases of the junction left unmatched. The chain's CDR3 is CASSESGAGQGAYGYTF. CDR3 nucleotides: TGTGCCAGCAGTGAATCAGGTGCGGGACAGGGGGCGTATGGCTACACCTTC. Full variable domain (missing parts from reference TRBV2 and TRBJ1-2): EPEVTQTPSHQVTQMGQEVILRCVPISNHLYFYWYRQILGQKVEFLVSFYNNEISEKSEIFDDQFSVERPDGSNFTLKIRSTKLEDSAMYFCASSESGAGQGAYGYTFGSGTRLTVV.

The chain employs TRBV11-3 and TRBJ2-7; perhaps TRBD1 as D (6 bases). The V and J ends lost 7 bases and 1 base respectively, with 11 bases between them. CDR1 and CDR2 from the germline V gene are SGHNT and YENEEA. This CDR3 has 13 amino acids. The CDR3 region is CASTHRESYEQYF. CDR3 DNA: TGTGCCAGCACCCACAGGGAGTCCTACGAGCAGTACTTC.

The CDR3 DNA reads TGTGCCAGCAGTGAAGGTTTCGGGACAGGGAGATATGGCTACACCTTC. It is translated as CASSEGFGTGRYGYTF. The chain uses TRBV6-1 and TRBJ1-2, with 9 bases that match TRBD1. V lost 1 base and J lost 5; bases outside the gene matches: 8. Per germline, CDR1 MNHNS and CDR2 SASEGT. CDR3 size: 16 residues.

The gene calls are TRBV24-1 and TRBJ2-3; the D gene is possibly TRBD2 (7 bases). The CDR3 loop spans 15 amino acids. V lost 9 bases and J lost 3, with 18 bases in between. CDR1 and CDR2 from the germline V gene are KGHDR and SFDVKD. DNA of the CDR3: TGTGCCACCGGCGGTGGGGGCGGGGGAACAGATACGCAGTATTTT. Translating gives CATGGGGGGTDTQYF.

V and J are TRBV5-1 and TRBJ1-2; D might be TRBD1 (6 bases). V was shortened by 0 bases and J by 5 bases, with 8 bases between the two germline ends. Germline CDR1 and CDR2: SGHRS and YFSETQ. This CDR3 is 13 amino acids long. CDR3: CASSLEQGYGYTF. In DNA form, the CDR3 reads TGCGCCAGCAGCTTGGAGCAGGGGTATGGCTACACCTTC.

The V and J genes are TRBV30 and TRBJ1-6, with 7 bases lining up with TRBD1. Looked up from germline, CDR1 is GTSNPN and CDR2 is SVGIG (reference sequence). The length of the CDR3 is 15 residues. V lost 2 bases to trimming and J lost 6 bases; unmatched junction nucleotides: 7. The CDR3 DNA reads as TGTGCCTGGAGTCGAAAGGGACAGCTTAATTCACCCCTCCACTTT. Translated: CAWSRKGQLNSPLHF.

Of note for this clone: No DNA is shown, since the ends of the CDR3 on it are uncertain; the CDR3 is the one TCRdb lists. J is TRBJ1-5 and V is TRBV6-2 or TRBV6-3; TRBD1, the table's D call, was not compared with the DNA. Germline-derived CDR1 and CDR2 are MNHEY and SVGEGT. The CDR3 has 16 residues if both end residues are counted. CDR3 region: CASSSSTRSGNQPQHF.

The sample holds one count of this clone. The CDR3 region has the DNA TGTGCCAGCAGCGCCGAACAGGGGTACAATGAGCAGTTCTTC. This codes for CASSAEQGYNEQFF. The chain joins TRBV7-8 to TRBJ2-1, with 7 bases lining up with TRBD1. CDR1 is SGHVS, CDR2 FQNEAQ, per germline. Trimming at V came to 5 bases and at J to 4 bases, leaving 5 bases not matched to a gene. The CDR3 totals 14 residues. The variable domain in full, completed from reference TRBV7-8 and TRBJ2-1, reads GAGVSQSPRYKVAKRGQDVALRCDPISGHVSLFWYQQALGQGPEFLTYFQNEAQLDKSGLPSDRFFAERPEGSVSTLKIQRTQQEDSAVYLCASSAEQGYNEQFFGPGTRLTVL.

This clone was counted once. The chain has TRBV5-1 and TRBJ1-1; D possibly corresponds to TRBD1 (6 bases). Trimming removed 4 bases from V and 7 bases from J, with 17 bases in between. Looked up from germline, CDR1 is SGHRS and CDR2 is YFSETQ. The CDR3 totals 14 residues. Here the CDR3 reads CASSPQVGADEAFF. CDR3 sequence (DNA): TGCGCCAGCAGCCCCCAGGTGGGGGCCGATGAAGCTTTCTTT.

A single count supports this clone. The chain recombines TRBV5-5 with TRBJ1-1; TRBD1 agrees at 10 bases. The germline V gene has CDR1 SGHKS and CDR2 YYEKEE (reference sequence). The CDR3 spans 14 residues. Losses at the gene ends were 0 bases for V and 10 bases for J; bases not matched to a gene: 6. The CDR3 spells CASSLAVGQGVAFF. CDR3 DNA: TGTGCCAGCAGCTTGGCCGTCGGACAGGGGGTAGCTTTCTTT.

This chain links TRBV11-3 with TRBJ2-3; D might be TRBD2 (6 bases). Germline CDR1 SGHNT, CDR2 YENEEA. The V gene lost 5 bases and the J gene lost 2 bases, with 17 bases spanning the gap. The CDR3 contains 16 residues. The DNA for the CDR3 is TGTGCCAGCAGCCCCCGAAGGGCGGGAACCACAGATACGCAGTATTTT. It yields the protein CASSPRRAGTTDTQYF.

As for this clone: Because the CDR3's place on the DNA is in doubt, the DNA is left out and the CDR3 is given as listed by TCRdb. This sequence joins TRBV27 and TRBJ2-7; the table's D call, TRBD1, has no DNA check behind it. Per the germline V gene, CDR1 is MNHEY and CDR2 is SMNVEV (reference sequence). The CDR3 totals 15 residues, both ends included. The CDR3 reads CASSFLAARGSEQYF.

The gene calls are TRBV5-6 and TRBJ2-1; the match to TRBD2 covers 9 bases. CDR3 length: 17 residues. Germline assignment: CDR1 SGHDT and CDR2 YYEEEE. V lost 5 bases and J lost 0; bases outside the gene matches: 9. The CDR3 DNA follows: TGTGCCAGCAGTCATCCTAGCGGGGCGAACTCCTACAATGAGCAGTTCTTC. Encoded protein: CASSHPSGANSYNEQFF.

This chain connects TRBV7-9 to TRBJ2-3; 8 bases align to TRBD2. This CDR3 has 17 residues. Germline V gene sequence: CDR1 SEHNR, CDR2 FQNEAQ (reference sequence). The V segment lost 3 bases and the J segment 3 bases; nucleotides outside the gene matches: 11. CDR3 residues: CASSFWAGGVSTDTQYF. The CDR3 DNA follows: TGTGCCAGCAGCTTTTGGGCCGGGGGGGTTAGTACAGATACGCAGTATTTT.

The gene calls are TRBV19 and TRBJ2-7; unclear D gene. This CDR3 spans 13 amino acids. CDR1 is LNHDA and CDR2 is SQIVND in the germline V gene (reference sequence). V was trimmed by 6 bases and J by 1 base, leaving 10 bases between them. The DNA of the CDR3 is TGTGCCAGTAGCTTAGTATCGTCCTACGAGCAGTACTTC. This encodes CASSLVSSYEQYF.

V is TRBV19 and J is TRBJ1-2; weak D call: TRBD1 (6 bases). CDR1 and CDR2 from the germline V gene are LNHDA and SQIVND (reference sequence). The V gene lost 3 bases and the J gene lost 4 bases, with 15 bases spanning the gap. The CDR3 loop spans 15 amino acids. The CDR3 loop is CASSISGQQFYGYTF. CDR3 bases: TGTGCCAGTAGTATCTCAGGACAGCAGTTCTATGGCTACACCTTC.

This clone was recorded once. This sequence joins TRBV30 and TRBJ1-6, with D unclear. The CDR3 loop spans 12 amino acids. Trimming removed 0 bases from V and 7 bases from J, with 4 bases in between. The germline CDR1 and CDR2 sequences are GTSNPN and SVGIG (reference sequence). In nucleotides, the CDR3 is TGTGCCTGGAGTGTACGGAATTCACCCCTCCACTTT. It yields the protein CAWSVRNSPLHF.

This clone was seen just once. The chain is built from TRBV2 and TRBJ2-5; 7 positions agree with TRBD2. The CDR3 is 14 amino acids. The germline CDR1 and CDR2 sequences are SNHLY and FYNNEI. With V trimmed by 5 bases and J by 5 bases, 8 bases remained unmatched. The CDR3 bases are TGTGCCAGCAGTCTAACTAGCGACGAGGAGACCCAGTACTTC. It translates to CASSLTSDEETQYF.

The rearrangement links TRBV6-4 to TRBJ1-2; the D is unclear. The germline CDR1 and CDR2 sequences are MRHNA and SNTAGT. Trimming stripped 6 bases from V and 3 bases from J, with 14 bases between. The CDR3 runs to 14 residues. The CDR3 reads CASSVIHGDYGYTF. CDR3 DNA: TGTGCCAGCAGCGTTATACACGGGGACTATGGCTACACCTTC.

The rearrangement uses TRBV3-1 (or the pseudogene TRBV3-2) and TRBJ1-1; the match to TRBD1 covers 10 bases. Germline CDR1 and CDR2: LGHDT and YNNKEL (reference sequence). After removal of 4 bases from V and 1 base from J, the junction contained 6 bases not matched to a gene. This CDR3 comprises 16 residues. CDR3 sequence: CASSPQTGGSNTEAFF. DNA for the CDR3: TGTGCCAGCAGCCCACAGACAGGGGGCTCGAACACTGAAGCTTTCTTT.

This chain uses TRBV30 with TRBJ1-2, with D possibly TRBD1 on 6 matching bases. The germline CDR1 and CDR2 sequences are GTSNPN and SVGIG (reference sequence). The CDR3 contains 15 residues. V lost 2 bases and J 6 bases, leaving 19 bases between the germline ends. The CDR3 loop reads CAWSPTNVGANGYTF. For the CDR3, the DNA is TGTGCCTGGAGTCCCACGAATGTGGGGGCGAATGGCTACACCTTC. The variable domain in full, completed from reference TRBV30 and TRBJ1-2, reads SQTIHQWPATLVQPVGSPLSLECTVEGTSNPNLYWYRQAAGRGLQLLFYSVGIGQISSEVPQNLSASRPQDRQFILSSKKLLLSDSGFYLCAWSPTNVGANGYTFGSGTRLTVV.

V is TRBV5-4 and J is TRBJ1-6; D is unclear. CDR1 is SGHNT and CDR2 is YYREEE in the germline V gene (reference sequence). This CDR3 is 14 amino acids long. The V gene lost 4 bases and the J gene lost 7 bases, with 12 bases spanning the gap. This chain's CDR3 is CASSAGVGNSPLHF. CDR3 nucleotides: TGTGCCAGCAGCGCCGGGGTGGGAAATTCACCCCTCCACTTT.

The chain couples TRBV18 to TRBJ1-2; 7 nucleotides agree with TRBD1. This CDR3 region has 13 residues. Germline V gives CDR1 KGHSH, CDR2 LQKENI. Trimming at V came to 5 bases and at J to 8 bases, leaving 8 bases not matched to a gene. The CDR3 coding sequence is TGTGCCAGCTCAGCGACAGGGTATTCCGGCTACACCTTC. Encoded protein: CASSATGYSGYTF.

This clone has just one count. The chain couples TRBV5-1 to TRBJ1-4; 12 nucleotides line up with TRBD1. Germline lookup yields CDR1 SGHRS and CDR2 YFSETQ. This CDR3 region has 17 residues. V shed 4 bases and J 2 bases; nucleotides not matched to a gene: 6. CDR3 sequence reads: CASSKGGQGATNEKLFF. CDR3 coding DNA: TGCGCCAGCAGCAAGGGGGGACAGGGGGCCACTAATGAAAAACTGTTTTTT.

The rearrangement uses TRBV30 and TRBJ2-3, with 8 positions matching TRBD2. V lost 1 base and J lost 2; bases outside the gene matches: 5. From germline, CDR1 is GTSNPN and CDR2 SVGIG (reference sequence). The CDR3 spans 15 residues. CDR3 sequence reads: CAWSAGGVATDTQYF. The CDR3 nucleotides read TGTGCCTGGAGTGCGGGGGGGGTAGCCACAGATACGCAGTATTTT.

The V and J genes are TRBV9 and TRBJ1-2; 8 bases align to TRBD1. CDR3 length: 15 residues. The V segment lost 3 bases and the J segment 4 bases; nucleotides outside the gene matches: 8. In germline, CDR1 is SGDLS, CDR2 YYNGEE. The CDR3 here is CASSAGDRGGYGYTF. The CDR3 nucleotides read TGTGCCAGCAGCGCCGGTGACAGGGGAGGCTATGGCTACACCTTC.